Shown below are 23 T cell receptor beta chains from a single sample sequenced in a study of blood T cell repertoires in COVID-19. TCRdb's copy holds only in-frame clones and misses some; the assay was immunoSEQ multiplex PCR. This table holds about 74,000 clones, roughly four fifths found once. The sequencing input was peripheral blood. These receptors all come from a human donor in a cohort sampled during active COVID-19.

This clone was found once. This sequence joins TRBV6-5 and TRBJ2-2; 7 bases align to TRBD1. Trimming at V came to 2 bases and at J to 5 bases, leaving 5 bases not matched to a gene. CDR3 length: 15 residues. Germline V gene data show CDR1 as MNHEY and CDR2 as SVGAGI. CDR3 nucleotides: TGTGCCAGCAGTTACAGACAGGGTACGACCGGGGAGCTGTTTTTT. It is translated as CASSYRQGTTGELFF.

V is TRBV18 and J is TRBJ1-3, with TRBD1 as a possible D gene (5 bases). Germline V lookup: CDR1 KGHSH, CDR2 LQKENI. CDR3 length: 16 residues. Between the trimmed V and J ends, which lost 3 bases and 0 bases, there was a span of 12 bases. This CDR3 is CASSPGGGYSGNTIYF. The CDR3 region has the DNA TGTGCCAGCTCACCGGGCGGGGGTTACTCTGGAAACACCATATATTTT.

The gene calls are TRBV30 and TRBJ1-2; 10 bases fit TRBD1. Germline V gene sequence: CDR1 GTSNPN, CDR2 SVGIG (reference sequence). Trimming cost V 4 bases and J 5 bases; bases outside gene matches: 7. The CDR3 spans 14 residues. The CDR3 nucleotides are TGTGCCTGGACCAGACAGGGGGCTGCTTATGGCTACACCTTC. It translates to CAWTRQGAAYGYTF.

CDR3 residues: CASSLEQGLYNEQFF. In DNA form, the CDR3 reads TGTGCCAGCAGCTTGGAACAGGGGCTATACAATGAGCAGTTCTTC. This chain joins TRBV5-5 and TRBJ2-1; 7 positions match TRBD1. V gave up 0 bases and J gave up 4 bases; unmatched junction bases: 4. Germline CDR1 reads SGHKS; CDR2 reads YYEKEE (reference sequence). This CDR3 has 15 amino acids.

CDR3 residues: CASSEMGQPSGNTIYF. The CDR3 DNA reads TGTGCCAGCAGCGAAATGGGACAGCCCTCTGGAAACACCATATATTTT. The chain has TRBV7-8 and TRBJ1-3, with 7 nucleotides matching TRBD1. Germline V gives CDR1 SGHVS, CDR2 FQNEAQ. Trimming at V came to 5 bases and at J to 0 bases, leaving 7 bases not matched to a gene. This CDR3 has 16 amino acids.

The J gene is TRBJ1-2, the V gene TRBV6-5; D may be TRBD1 (5 bases). This CDR3 has 13 amino acids. V was pared by 5 bases and J by 4 bases, with 11 bases between. Germline CDR1 is MNHEY and CDR2 is SVGAGI. The CDR3 nucleotides read TGTGCCAGCAGTCGGGGGGATATCTATGGCTACACCTTC. This sequence encodes CASSRGDIYGYTF.

The CDR3 DNA reads TGTGCCTGGAGCCAGGGTTCAGAGGCAGATACGCAGTATTTT. It yields the protein CAWSQGSEADTQYF. The rearrangement links TRBV30 to TRBJ2-3; tentatively, D is TRBD1 (5 bases). CDR3 length equals 14 residues. Trimming left V 3 bases short and J 4 bases short, with 14 bases between. Germline V lookup: CDR1 GTSNPN, CDR2 SVGIG (reference sequence).

The chain employs TRBV7-2 and TRBJ1-5, with D possibly matching TRBD1 (6 bases). The CDR3 has 14 residues. With 5 bases removed from V and 3 bases from J, the gap between germline ends came to 11 bases. Germline V gene data show CDR1 as SGHTA and CDR2 as FQGNSA. This CDR3 is CASSPGQTNQPQHF. The CDR3, as DNA: TGTGCCAGCAGCCCCGGACAGACCAATCAGCCCCAGCATTTT.

V and J are TRBV6-5 and TRBJ1-4; 10 bases are a match to TRBD1. V dropped 2 bases and J dropped 6; count of bases not matched to a gene: 3. The CDR3 spans 15 residues. The germline gives CDR1 MNHEY, CDR2 SVGAGI. For the CDR3, the DNA is TGTGCCAGCAGTTACAGGGGGACAGGGGATGAAAAACTGTTTTTT. It translates to CASSYRGTGDEKLFF.

This clone was found a few times. V usage is TRBV6-5 and J usage is TRBJ2-7; 13 positions agree with TRBD2. Unmatched junction bases numbered 4, after V lost 6 bases and J lost 2 bases. Germline V gene data show CDR1 as MNHEY and CDR2 as SVGAGI. This CDR3 is 15 amino acids long. CDR3 in amino acids: CASSSTSGGPYEQYF. DNA of the CDR3: TGTGCCAGCAGCTCGACTAGCGGGGGGCCCTACGAGCAGTACTTC.

This chain joins TRBV5-4 and TRBJ2-6; 11 bases match TRBD1. The CDR3 is made up of 17 amino acids. V was clipped by 4 bases and J by 3 bases; unmatched bases: 6. Germline CDR1 is SGHNT and CDR2 is YYREEE (reference sequence). CDR3 coding DNA: TGTGCCAGCAGCCCTGGACAGGGGGCTTATGGGGCCAACGTCCTGACTTTC. Encoded protein: CASSPGQGAYGANVLTF.

The CDR3 DNA follows: TGTGCCAGCAGCTTGAGGGGGCCCACCTACAATGAGCAGTTCTTC. Protein sequence: CASSLRGPTYNEQFF. This sequence joins TRBV5-4 and TRBJ2-1, with TRBD1 matching over 7 bases. V dropped 1 base and J dropped 2; count of bases not matched to a gene: 3. Per germline, CDR1 SGHNT and CDR2 YYREEE (reference sequence). The CDR3 covers 15 residues.

The chain carries TRBV5-1 and TRBJ2-2, with D perhaps matching TRBD2 (6 bases). The germline V and J ends were trimmed by 3 bases and 8 bases, with 23 bases remaining between them. The CDR3 extends over 17 amino acids. Germline values: CDR1 SGHRS, CDR2 YFSETQ. The CDR3 region is CASSSQPTGVAAGELFF. The CDR3 DNA is TGCGCCAGCAGCTCCCAGCCAACGGGGGTAGCGGCTGGGGAGCTGTTTTTT. Full variable domain (missing parts from reference TRBV5-1 and TRBJ2-2): KAGVTQTPRYLIKTRGQQVTLSCSPISGHRSVSWYQQTPGQGLQFLFEYFSETQRNKGNFPGRFSGRQFSNSRSEMNVSTLELGDSALYLCASSSQPTGVAAGELFFGEGSRLTVL.

The J gene is TRBJ1-2, the V gene TRBV5-4, with 9 bases fitting TRBD1. The length of the CDR3 is 15 residues. From germline, CDR1 is SGHNT and CDR2 YYREEE (reference sequence). J gave up 0 bases and V 4 bases, and 4 bases lay outside the gene matches. The CDR3 loop is CASSQGTGTNYGYTF. The CDR3 bases are TGTGCCAGCAGCCAAGGGACAGGGACTAACTATGGCTACACCTTC.

This chain links TRBV4-2 with TRBJ1-5; a weak D match, TRBD1 (6 bases). The CDR3 loop spans 16 amino acids. Germline loops: CDR1 LGHNA, CDR2 YNFKEQ. V was cut by 1 base and J by 5 bases, with 15 bases left in between. The CDR3 bases are TGTGCCAGCAGCCAAGTAACAGGGAGAGTTCATCAGCCCCAGCATTTT. Amino acids: CASSQVTGRVHQPQHF.

V gene TRBV3-1 (or the pseudogene TRBV3-2) combines with J gene TRBJ2-7, with 7 nucleotides matching TRBD2. V was pared by 4 bases and J by 6 bases, with 6 bases of the junction left unmatched. In germline, CDR1 is LGHDT, CDR2 YNNKEL (reference sequence). This CDR3 contains 13 residues. In DNA, the CDR3 is TGTGCCAGCAGCCCCTGGGAGGGGAGCGAGCAGTACTTC. This sequence encodes CASSPWEGSEQYF.

V is TRBV18 and J is TRBJ1-2; D is perhaps TRBD1 (6 bases). The CDR3 runs 17 residues. V was shortened by 0 bases and J by 0 bases, with 14 bases between the two germline ends. The germline gives CDR1 KGHSH, CDR2 LQKENI. The CDR3 bases are TGTGCCAGCTCACCACCGGACAGAACCTCCGCTAACTATGGCTACACCTTC. The encoded protein is CASSPPDRTSANYGYTF.

The chain recombines TRBV5-1 with TRBJ2-4; 9 nucleotides align to TRBD2. The CDR3 loop spans 20 amino acids. CDR1 is SGHRS and CDR2 is YFSETQ in the germline V gene. V gave up 4 bases and J gave up 3 bases; unmatched junction bases: 20. CDR3 DNA: TGCGCCAGCAGCCGTCGTGGAGCGGGGGGAACCCCGGTAGACAAAAACATTCAGTACTTC. This sequence encodes CASSRRGAGGTPVDKNIQYF.

The chain couples TRBV18 to TRBJ1-2; a possible D gene is TRBD1 (5 bases). Per germline, CDR1 KGHSH and CDR2 LQKENI. V was pared by 0 bases and J by 7 bases, with 12 bases between. CDR3 size: 14 residues. CDR3 protein: CASSPPGPPFGYTF. The CDR3 bases are TGTGCCAGCTCACCACCGGGGCCACCTTTTGGCTACACCTTC. The whole variable domain, remainder taken from reference TRBV18 and TRBJ1-2, is NAGVMQNPRHLVRRRGQEARLRCSPMKGHSHVYWYRQLPEEGLKFMVYLQKENIIDESGMPKERFSAEFPKEGPSILRIQQVVRGDSAAYFCASSPPGPPFGYTFGSGTRLTVV.

This chain connects TRBV2 to TRBJ1-1, with 7 bases that match TRBD1. This CDR3 is built from 15 residues. Losses at the gene ends were 6 bases for V and 1 base for J; bases not matched to a gene: 8. The germline V gene has CDR1 SNHLY and CDR2 FYNNEI. CDR3: CASSPRGTANTEAFF. The CDR3 DNA follows: TGTGCCAGCAGCCCCCGAGGGACAGCGAACACTGAAGCTTTCTTT.

This chain joins TRBV7-9 and TRBJ1-3; maybe TRBD1 (6 bases). From germline, CDR1 is SEHNR and CDR2 FQNEAQ (reference sequence). With 5 bases removed from V and 2 bases from J, the gap between germline ends came to 16 bases. The CDR3 is made up of 16 amino acids. CDR3 sequence reads: CASSHPLDSTGNTIYF. CDR3 nucleotides: TGTGCCAGCAGCCACCCCTTGGACAGCACTGGAAACACCATATATTTT.

The J gene is TRBJ2-7, the V gene TRBV5-1; D is perhaps TRBD1 (5 bases). V was trimmed by 0 bases and J by 6 bases, leaving 7 bases between them. Germline CDR1 and CDR2: SGHRS and YFSETQ. CDR3 length: 12 amino acids. The CDR3, as DNA: TGCGCCAGCAGCTTGGACAGGTCCGAGCAGTACTTC. Protein: CASSLDRSEQYF.

The rearrangement uses TRBV27 and TRBJ2-7, with a tentative D call TRBD2 (6 bases). This CDR3 is 13 amino acids long. V was shortened by 6 bases and J by 7 bases, with 16 bases between the two germline ends. Looked up from germline, CDR1 is MNHEY and CDR2 is SMNVEV (reference sequence). CDR3: CASSLGLRREQYF. For the CDR3, the DNA is TGTGCCAGCAGCTTGGGACTTCGTCGGGAGCAGTACTTC.